These T cell receptor beta chains were read from a single sample in a study of blood T cell repertoires in COVID-19. Assay: immunoSEQ multiplex PCR; the TCRdb copy retains only in-frame clones and omits some. There are some 250,000 clones in the sample; around 93% occur only once, and 1.2% lies in the top ten. Sequencing input: PBMCs or T cells enriched from blood (not recorded which). All receptors derive from a human donor in a cohort exposed to, infected with or recovered from COVID-19 (not recorded which). The donor label of this sample is uncertain. CDR3s include the opening cysteine and the closing phenylalanine or tryptophan. Fields, in order: J gene, D gene, clone size, V gene, CDR3 DNA, CDR3 protein. A D gene is named only where the DNA matches it firmly. The size field is filled for only some rows; it gives once, few, many or a size class.

J gene: TRBJ1-2; D gene: TRBD1; clone size: few; V gene: TRBV13; CDR3 DNA: TGTGCCAGCAGCCGTGACAGGGGCGATGATGGCTACACCTTC; CDR3 protein: CASSRDRGDDGYTF
J gene: TRBJ2-1; D gene: TRBD1; clone size: .; V gene: TRBV7-9; CDR3 DNA: TGTGCCAGCAGCGGACCGAGGACAGGGAGAACCCAACCTAATGAGCAGTTCTTC; CDR3 protein: CASSGPRTGRTQPNEQFF
J gene: TRBJ1-4; D gene: TRBD1; clone size: .; V gene: TRBV29-1; CDR3 DNA: TGCAGCGTTGATTCTTTTGCAGGGGGCCATGAAAAACTGTTTTTT; CDR3 protein: CSVDSFAGGHEKLFF
J gene: TRBJ1-4; D gene: .; clone size: once; V gene: TRBV27; CDR3 DNA: TGTGCCAGCAGTTTAGGGGGCAGGGGCCGGTTCGGACTGTTTTTT; CDR3 protein: CASSLGGRGRFGLFF
J gene: TRBJ1-2; D gene: .; clone size: .; V gene: TRBV9; CDR3 DNA: TGTGCCAGCAGCAAATACAGGGCTGGCTACACCTTC; CDR3 protein: CASSKYRAGYTF
J gene: TRBJ2-4; D gene: TRBD1; clone size: .; V gene: TRBV3-1/TRBV3-2; CDR3 DNA: TGTGCCAGCAGCGCCACAGGGGACAAAAACATTCAGTACTTC; CDR3 protein: CASSATGDKNIQYF
J gene: TRBJ2-7; D gene: .; clone size: .; V gene: TRBV15; CDR3 DNA: TGTGCCACCAGCAGAGACAGGGCCCCCGAAGAGCAGTACTTC; CDR3 protein: CATSRDRAPEEQYF
J gene: TRBJ1-1; D gene: .; clone size: once; V gene: TRBV7-3; CDR3 DNA: TGTGCCAGCAGCTTAAAGGTCCCCAGGGGCGAGAGTAGGGGCCCTCGCGAGAACACTGAAGCTTTCTTT; CDR3 protein: CASSLKVPRGESRGPRENTEAFF
J gene: TRBJ1-1; D gene: .; clone size: .; V gene: TRBV5-3; CDR3 DNA: TGTGCCAGAAGCGTACAGAGCGAAGCTTTCTTT; CDR3 protein: CARSVQSEAFF
J gene: TRBJ2-3; D gene: .; clone size: .; V gene: TRBV19; CDR3 DNA: TGTGCCAGTAGTATAGTTCAGGGCGCAGATACGCAGTATTTT; CDR3 protein: CASSIVQGADTQYF
J gene: TRBJ1-6; D gene: TRBD1; clone size: .; V gene: TRBV16; CDR3 DNA: TGTGCCAGCAGCCCGGACAGGGCGGGGTCACCCCTCCACTTT; CDR3 protein: CASSPDRAGSPLHF
J gene: TRBJ2-6; D gene: .; clone size: .; V gene: TRBV11-2; CDR3 DNA: TGTGCCAGCAGCTTAGGCAGGCTAACTAGCTCTGGGGCCAACGTCCTGACTTTC; CDR3 protein: CASSLGRLTSSGANVLTF
J gene: TRBJ1-1; D gene: .; clone size: .; V gene: TRBV7-9; CDR3 DNA: TGTGCCAGCAGCGTAGGGTACAGAATGAACACTGAAGCTTTCTTT; CDR3 protein: CASSVGYRMNTEAFF
J gene: TRBJ2-3; D gene: .; clone size: .; V gene: TRBV12-3/TRBV12-4; CDR3 DNA: TGTGCCAGCAGTCCCGGTAGAGATACGCAGTATTTT; CDR3 protein: CASSPGRDTQYF
J gene: TRBJ2-1; D gene: .; clone size: once; V gene: TRBV19; CDR3 DNA: TGTGCCAGTAGTCCTAGACGGGGGGCCCTTATTACGCGTGGCGATGAGCAGTTCTTC; CDR3 protein: CASSPRRGALITRGDEQFF
J gene: TRBJ1-5; D gene: .; clone size: .; V gene: TRBV7-8; CDR3 DNA: TGTGCCAGCAGCCCAGACTATAGCAATCAGCCCCAGCATTTT; CDR3 protein: CASSPDYSNQPQHF
J gene: TRBJ1-3; D gene: .; clone size: .; V gene: TRBV5-6; CDR3 DNA: TGTGCCAGCAGCTTGGCCAGGGCTGGCCGAAACACCATATATTTT; CDR3 protein: CASSLARAGRNTIYF
J gene: TRBJ2-7; D gene: TRBD1; clone size: .; V gene: TRBV10-3; CDR3 DNA: TGTGCCATCCGACAGGGGCCCACCCTCTACGAGCAGTACTTC; CDR3 protein: CAIRQGPTLYEQYF
J gene: TRBJ2-7; D gene: .; clone size: .; V gene: TRBV11-2; CDR3 DNA: TGTGCCAGCAGCTTAGATCTCCGGGGGTCGTACGAGCAGTACTTC; CDR3 protein: CASSLDLRGSYEQYF
J gene: TRBJ2-3; D gene: TRBD2; clone size: .; V gene: TRBV10-3; CDR3 DNA: TGTGCCATTCAACTAGCGGAGAGCACAGATACGCAGTATTTT; CDR3 protein: CAIQLAESTDTQYF
J gene: TRBJ1-1; D gene: .; clone size: .; V gene: TRBV4-1; CDR3 DNA: TGCGCCAGCAGCCAAGGGGGCAACACTGAAGCTTTCTTT; CDR3 protein: CASSQGGNTEAFF
J gene: TRBJ1-2; D gene: .; clone size: .; V gene: TRBV19; CDR3 DNA: TGTGCCAGTAGTATAGAACGGACAGCCCTCGGGGACTACACCTTC; CDR3 protein: CASSIERTALGDYTF
J gene: TRBJ1-2; D gene: TRBD1; clone size: .; V gene: TRBV14; CDR3 DNA: TGTGCCAGCAGCCACCTGGGGGACAGCTATGGCTACACCTTC; CDR3 protein: CASSHLGDSYGYTF
J gene: TRBJ1-4; D gene: .; clone size: .; V gene: TRBV6-1; CDR3 DNA: TGTGCCAGCAGTGAATTAGGAGGGGCTAATGAAAAACTGTTTTTT; CDR3 protein: CASSELGGANEKLFF
J gene: TRBJ2-7; D gene: .; clone size: .; V gene: TRBV5-4; CDR3 DNA: TGTGCCAGCAGCTTCCGGGATCTGGCTCCCTACGAGCAGTACTTC; CDR3 protein: CASSFRDLAPYEQYF
J gene: TRBJ1-5; D gene: .; clone size: .; V gene: TRBV11-2; CDR3 DNA: TGTGCCAGCAGCCCGAGCGGGACCAATCAGCCCCAGCATTTT; CDR3 protein: CASSPSGTNQPQHF
J gene: TRBJ2-3; D gene: .; clone size: once; V gene: TRBV9; CDR3 DNA: TGTGCCAGCAGCGCGGTCCAGGGCACCCATACGCAGTATTTT; CDR3 protein: CASSAVQGTHTQYF
J gene: TRBJ1-2; D gene: .; clone size: .; V gene: TRBV12-3/TRBV12-4; CDR3 DNA: TGTGCCAGCAGTCTCCGGTTCTATGGCTACACCTTC; CDR3 protein: CASSLRFYGYTF
J gene: TRBJ1-1; D gene: .; clone size: .; V gene: TRBV9; CDR3 DNA: TGTGCCACCTCCGAGGGAGGGAACACTGAAGCTTTCTTT; CDR3 protein: CATSEGGNTEAFF
J gene: TRBJ2-3; D gene: .; clone size: .; V gene: TRBV24-1; CDR3 DNA: TGTGCCACCAGTGAGACTACAGATACGCAGTATTTT; CDR3 protein: CATSETTDTQYF
J gene: TRBJ2-2; D gene: TRBD1; clone size: .; V gene: TRBV11-2; CDR3 DNA: TGTGCCAGCAGCCTTGGGACAGCGAACACCGGGGAGCTGTTTTTT; CDR3 protein: CASSLGTANTGELFF
J gene: TRBJ1-4; D gene: .; clone size: once; V gene: TRBV9; CDR3 DNA: TGTGCCAGCAGCGTAACTCCAGGCCTCAATGAAAAACTGTTTTTT; CDR3 protein: CASSVTPGLNEKLFF
J gene: TRBJ2-7; D gene: .; clone size: .; V gene: TRBV28; CDR3 DNA: TGTGCCAGCAGCCGGTACGAGCAGTACTTC; CDR3 protein: CASSRYEQYF
J gene: TRBJ2-6; D gene: TRBD2; clone size: .; V gene: TRBV5-5; CDR3 DNA: TGTGCCAGCAGCTTGTCGCGAAAGCGGGAGGCTGGGGCCAACGTCCTGACTTTC; CDR3 protein: CASSLSRKREAGANVLTF
J gene: TRBJ2-7; D gene: .; clone size: .; V gene: TRBV23-1; CDR3 DNA: TGCGCCAGCCCGATCGGACCCGGGGACACCTACGAGCAGTACTTC; CDR3 protein: CASPIGPGDTYEQYF
J gene: TRBJ1-2; D gene: TRBD1; clone size: .; V gene: TRBV7-9; CDR3 DNA: TGTGCCAGCAGCGCACAGGGGGTGGACTATGGCTACACCTTC; CDR3 protein: CASSAQGVDYGYTF
J gene: TRBJ1-1; D gene: .; clone size: .; V gene: TRBV11-3; CDR3 DNA: TGTGCCAGCAGCTTAGGGTCTGGGGGAGGCACTGAAGCTTTCTTT; CDR3 protein: CASSLGSGGGTEAFF